This record concerns one TCR beta chain sequence. Per the original data handling: Estimation of nucleated cell counts relied on the amplification of reference gene primers. Libraries were prepared by immunoSEQ multiplex PCR; TCRdb keeps only in-frame clonotypes and omits some of them. The V and J calls and clone size are taken from that table; D and trimming were inferred from the DNA. The repertoire consists of 200,000 to 300,000 clones, with around 88% occurring once and the leading ten covering approximately 2.3%. Individuals aged roughly 18 to 95 years were recruited from around 22 US areas. The sample belongs to a study of blood T cell repertoires in COVID-19. Study summary: Researchers got acute and convalescent COVID-19 samples from the United States, Italy and Spain. The cDNA or gDNA used as material had been derived from T cells, B-cell-depleted T cells, or PBMCs.

CDR1 and CDR2 from the germline V gene are MNHEY and SMNVEV (reference sequence). V lost 4 bases, J lost 1 base, and 14 bases lay in between. This CDR3 contains 16 residues. The sequence derives from a woman between 40 and 55 years old with acute COVID-19. The gene calls are TRBV27 and TRBJ1-5; D gene uncertain. Sequenced material: PBMCs or T cells enriched from blood (not recorded which). The CDR3 DNA reads TGTGCCAGCAGTTCTTGGCGAACAGCCAGCAATCAGCCCCAGCATTTT. This sequence encodes CASSSWRTASNQPQHF.